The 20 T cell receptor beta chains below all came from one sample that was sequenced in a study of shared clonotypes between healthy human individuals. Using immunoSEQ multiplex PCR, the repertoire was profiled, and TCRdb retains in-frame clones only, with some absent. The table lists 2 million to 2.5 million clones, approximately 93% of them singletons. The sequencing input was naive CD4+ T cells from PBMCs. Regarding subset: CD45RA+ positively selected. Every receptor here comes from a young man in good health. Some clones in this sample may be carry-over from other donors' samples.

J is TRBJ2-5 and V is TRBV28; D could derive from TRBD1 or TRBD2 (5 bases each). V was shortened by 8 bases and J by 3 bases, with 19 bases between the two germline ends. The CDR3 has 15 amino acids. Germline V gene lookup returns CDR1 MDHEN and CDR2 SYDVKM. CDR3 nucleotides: TGTGCCAGCGGACGGGGCAGAGCCCGGGAAGAGACCCAGTACTTC. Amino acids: CASGRGRAREETQYF.

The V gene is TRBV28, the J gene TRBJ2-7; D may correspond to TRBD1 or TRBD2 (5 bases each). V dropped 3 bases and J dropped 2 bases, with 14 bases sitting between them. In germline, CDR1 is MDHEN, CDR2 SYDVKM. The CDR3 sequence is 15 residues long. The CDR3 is CASSFYAGATYEQYF. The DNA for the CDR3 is TGTGCCAGCAGTTTCTACGCCGGGGCGACCTACGAGCAGTACTTC. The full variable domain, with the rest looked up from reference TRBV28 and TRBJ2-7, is DVKVTQSSRYLVKRTGEKVFLECVQDMDHENMFWYRQDPGLGLRLIYFSYDVKMKEKGDIPEGYSVSREKKERFSLILESASTNQTSMYLCASSFYAGATYEQYFGPGTRLTVT.

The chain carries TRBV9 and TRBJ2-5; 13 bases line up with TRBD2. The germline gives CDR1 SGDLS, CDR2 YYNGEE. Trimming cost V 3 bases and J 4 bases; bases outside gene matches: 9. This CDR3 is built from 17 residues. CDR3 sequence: CASSAGTSGASGETQYF. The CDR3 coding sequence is TGTGCCAGCAGCGCGGGGACTAGCGGGGCGAGCGGAGAGACCCAGTACTTC.

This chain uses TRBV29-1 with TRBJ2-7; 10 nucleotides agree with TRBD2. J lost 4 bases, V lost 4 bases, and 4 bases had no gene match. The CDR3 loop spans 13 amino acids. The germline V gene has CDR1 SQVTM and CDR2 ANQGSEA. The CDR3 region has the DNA TGCAGCGTTGTCTCTAGCGGGAGATACGAGCAGTACTTC. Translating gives CSVVSSGRYEQYF.

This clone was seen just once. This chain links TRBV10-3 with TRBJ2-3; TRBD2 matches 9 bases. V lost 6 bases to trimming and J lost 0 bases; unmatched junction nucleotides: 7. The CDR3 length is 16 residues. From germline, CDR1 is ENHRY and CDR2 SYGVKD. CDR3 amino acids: CAISLSSGSSTDTQYF. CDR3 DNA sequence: TGTGCCATCAGCCTTAGTAGCGGGAGTAGCACAGATACGCAGTATTTT.

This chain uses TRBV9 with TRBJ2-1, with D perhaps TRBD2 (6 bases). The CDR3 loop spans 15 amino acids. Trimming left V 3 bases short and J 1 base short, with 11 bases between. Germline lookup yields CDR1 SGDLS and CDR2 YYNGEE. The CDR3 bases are TGTGCCAGCAGCGGGCTAGCGCGATCCTACAATGAGCAGTTCTTC. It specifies CASSGLARSYNEQFF.

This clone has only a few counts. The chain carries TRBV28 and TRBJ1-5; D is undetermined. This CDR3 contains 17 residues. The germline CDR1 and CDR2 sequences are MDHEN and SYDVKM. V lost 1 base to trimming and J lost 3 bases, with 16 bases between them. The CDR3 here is CASSLSLGRRNNQPQHF. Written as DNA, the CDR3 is TGTGCCAGCAGTTTATCCCTCGGCCGCAGGAACAATCAGCCCCAGCATTTT.

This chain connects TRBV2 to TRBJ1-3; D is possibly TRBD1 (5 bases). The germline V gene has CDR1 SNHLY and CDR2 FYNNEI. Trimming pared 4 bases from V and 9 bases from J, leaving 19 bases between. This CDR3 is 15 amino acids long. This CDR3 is CASSARRGEYSTIYF. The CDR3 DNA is TGTGCCAGCAGTGCCCGAAGGGGAGAATACTCCACCATATATTTT.

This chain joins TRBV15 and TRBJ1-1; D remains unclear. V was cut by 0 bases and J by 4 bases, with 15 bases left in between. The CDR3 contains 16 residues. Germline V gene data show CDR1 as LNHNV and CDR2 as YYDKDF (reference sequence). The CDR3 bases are TGTGCCACCAGCAGAGATCTCCACAGCCGGGGCACTGAAGCTTTCTTT. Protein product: CATSRDLHSRGTEAFF.

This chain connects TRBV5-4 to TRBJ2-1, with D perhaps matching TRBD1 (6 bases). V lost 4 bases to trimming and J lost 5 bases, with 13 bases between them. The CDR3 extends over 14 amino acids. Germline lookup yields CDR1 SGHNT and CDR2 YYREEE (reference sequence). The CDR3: CASSVGQTNNEQFF. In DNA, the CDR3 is TGTGCCAGCAGCGTAGGACAGACCAACAATGAGCAGTTCTTC.

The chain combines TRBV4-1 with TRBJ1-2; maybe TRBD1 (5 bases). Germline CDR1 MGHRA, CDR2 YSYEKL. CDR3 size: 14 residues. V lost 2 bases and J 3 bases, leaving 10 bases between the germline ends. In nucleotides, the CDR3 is TGCGCCAGCAGCCAACCGGGACGGCACTATGGCTACACCTTC. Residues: CASSQPGRHYGYTF.

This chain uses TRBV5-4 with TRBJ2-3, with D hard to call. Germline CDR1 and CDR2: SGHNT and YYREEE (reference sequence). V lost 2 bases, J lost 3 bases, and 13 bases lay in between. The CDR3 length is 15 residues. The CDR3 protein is CASSLQGPQTDTQYF. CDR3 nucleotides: TGTGCCAGCAGCTTACAAGGCCCCCAGACAGATACGCAGTATTTT.

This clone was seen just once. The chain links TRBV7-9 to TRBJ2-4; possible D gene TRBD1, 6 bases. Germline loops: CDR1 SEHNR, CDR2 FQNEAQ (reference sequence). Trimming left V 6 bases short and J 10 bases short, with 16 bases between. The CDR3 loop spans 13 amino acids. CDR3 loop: CASSGRQEKIQYF. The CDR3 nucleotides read TGTGCCAGCAGTGGGCGACAGGAGAAAATTCAGTACTTC. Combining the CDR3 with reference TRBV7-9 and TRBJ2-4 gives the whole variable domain DTGVSQNPRHKITKRGQNVTFRCDPISEHNRLYWYRQTLGQGPEFLTYFQNEAQLEKSRLLSDRFSAERPKGSFSTLEIQRTEQGDSAMYLCASSGRQEKIQYFGAGTRLSVL.

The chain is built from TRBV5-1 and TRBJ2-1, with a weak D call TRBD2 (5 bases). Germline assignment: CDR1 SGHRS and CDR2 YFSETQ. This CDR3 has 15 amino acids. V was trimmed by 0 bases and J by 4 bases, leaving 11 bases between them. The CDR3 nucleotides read TGCGCCAGCAGCTTGGAGGTAGCGCGGTACAATGAGCAGTTCTTC. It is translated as CASSLEVARYNEQFF.

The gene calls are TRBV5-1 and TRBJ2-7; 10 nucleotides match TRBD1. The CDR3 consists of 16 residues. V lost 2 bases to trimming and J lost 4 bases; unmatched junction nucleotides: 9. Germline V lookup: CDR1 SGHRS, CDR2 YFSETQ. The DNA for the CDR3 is TGCGCCAGCAGCTTCCAACCGACAGGGGGCCCGTACGAGCAGTACTTC. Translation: CASSFQPTGGPYEQYF.

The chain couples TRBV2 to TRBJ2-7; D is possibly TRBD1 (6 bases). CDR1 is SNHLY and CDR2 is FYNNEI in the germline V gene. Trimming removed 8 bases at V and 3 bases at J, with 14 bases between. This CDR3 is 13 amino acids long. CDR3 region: CASRRGQFYEQYF. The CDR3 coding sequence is TGTGCCAGCCGCCGAGGACAGTTCTACGAGCAGTACTTC.

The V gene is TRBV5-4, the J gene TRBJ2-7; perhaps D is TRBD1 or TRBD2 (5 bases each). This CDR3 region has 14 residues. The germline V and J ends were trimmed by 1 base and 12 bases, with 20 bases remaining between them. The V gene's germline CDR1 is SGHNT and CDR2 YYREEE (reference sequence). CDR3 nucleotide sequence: TGTGCCAGCAGCTTGAATCGGGACGCTCTAAATGGGTACTTC. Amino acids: CASSLNRDALNGYF. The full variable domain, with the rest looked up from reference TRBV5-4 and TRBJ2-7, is ETGVTQSPTHLIKTRGQQVTLRCSSQSGHNTVSWYQQALGQGPQFIFQYYREEENGRGNFPPRFSGLQFPNYSSELNVNALELDDSALYLCASSLNRDALNGYFGPGTRLTVT.

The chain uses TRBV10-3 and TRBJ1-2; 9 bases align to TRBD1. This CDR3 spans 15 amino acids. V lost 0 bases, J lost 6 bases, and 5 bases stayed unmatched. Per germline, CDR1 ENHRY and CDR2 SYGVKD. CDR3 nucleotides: TGTGCCATCAGTGAGTCAACACAGGGGGCTAATGGCTACACCTTC. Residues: CAISESTQGANGYTF.

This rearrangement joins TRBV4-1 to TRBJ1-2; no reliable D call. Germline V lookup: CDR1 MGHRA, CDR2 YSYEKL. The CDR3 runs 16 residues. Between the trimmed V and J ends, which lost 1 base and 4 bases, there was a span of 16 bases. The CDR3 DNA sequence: TGCGCCAGCAGCCAAGTGGGTGGATCGGTGGGCTATGGCTACACCTTC. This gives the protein CASSQVGGSVGYGYTF.

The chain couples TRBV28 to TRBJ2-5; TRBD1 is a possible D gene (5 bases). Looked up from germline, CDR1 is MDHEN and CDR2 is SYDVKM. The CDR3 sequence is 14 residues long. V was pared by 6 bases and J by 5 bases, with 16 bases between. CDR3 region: CASRSGRARETQYF. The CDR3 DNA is TGTGCCAGCAGATCCGGCAGGGCTAGGGAGACCCAGTACTTC.